The present entry profiles one TCR beta chain with its context. This clonotype is characterized as medium-sized (0.01 to 0.1%). The antigen it recognizes is unknown. There are no base qualities to consult, and no much larger clone falls within one base. Approximately 500 ng RNA was reverse transcribed with SuperScript III using primers against the alpha and beta constant regions. Separate libraries for the alpha and beta chains were generated through chain-specific third strand synthesis that incorporated multiplexing indices. The protocol used a single primer pair to amplify all rearrangements within a chain, which avoided primer bias, and attached molecular barcodes to each cDNA molecule. T4 RNA Ligase 1 joined purified cDNA to a 5' RACE adapter that carried a random hexamer and the SP2 sequencing primer site. With slow temperature ramps used to favor optimal annealing, second strand synthesis was primed from the SP2 site with Phusion polymerase. The 12-nucleotide barcode on each molecule comprised two random hexamer sequences, both introduced before amplification and concatenated. A short first PCR added P5 and P7 adapter elements plus a second index, followed by an approximately 24-cycle amplification PCR with P5s and P7 primers. Libraries received roughly 26 PCR cycles in total, were quantified on a Qubit, sized on a Bioanalyzer, and diluted to about 4 nM. The normalized libraries were sequenced on an Illumina MiSeq using 2 x 250 paired-end kits. Reverse transcription reactions were cleaned up on MinElute columns and eluted into 9.5 to 10 ul Tris-Cl. A 1:1 ratio of AMPure XP beads was used to clean the adapter ligations after they had run for about 23 hours at 16 degrees C. As for how the authors treated the data: Demultiplexed FASTQ files were processed with a modified Decombinator by which V, J, insert and barcode information was output. Sequences that shared a barcode but differed from the dominant sequence were discarded as errors, and original cDNA molecules were estimated by counting barcodes clustered at Levenshtein distance 3. For downstream analyses, the R packages ineq, vegan, igraph and RCytoscape were used, along with IMGT nomenclature and CDR3 definitions. V gene usage was calculated across distinct sequences, with every TCR tallied a single time to avoid skew from clonal expansion. Whenever two unique CDR3 amino acid sequences within a donor differed by a single Levenshtein edit, similarity networks linked them. In the repertoires, a search was made for a compiled set of published HIV-specific CDR3s (roughly 92 alpha, approximately 700 beta) and CMV-specific CDR3s (about 13 alpha, about 250 beta). Lower sequence numbers were not the cause of the decreased diversity in patients, as random subsampling to size-matched repertoires showed. TCRdb passed the public sequencing reads through fastp at Q25 and MiXCR, retaining productive beta sequences. Rows are unified per CDR3 protein, each entry keeping the most common DNA and genes. TCRdb assigned the V and J calls; the authors' analysis was not used. The sample table shows more than 15,000 distinct CDR3 sequences, and 10% to 15% are seen once. The top ten hold 11% of the sample.

These data belong to a study of HIV-infected patients and healthy controls (dated by TCRdb to the mid-2010s). The study in broad terms: The question the study tested was whether immune perturbation and reconstitution could be captured by deep TCR repertoire sequencing of small blood samples from HIV patients.

Beyond this particular receptor, the publication reports: By Jaccard index and by the count of highly shared sequences, healthy controls shared more CDR3s between individuals than HIV+ patients did. The study did not determine donor HLA types. HIV-associated CDR3s exhibited a significant reduction in frequency during therapy, whereas CMV-associated CDR3s exhibited no significant change, although the majority increased in frequency. Mean usage differed significantly between HIV-infected patients and controls for eight alpha and eight beta V genes. Alpha-chain CDR3s from MAIT cells appeared at high frequency in healthy controls but were severely depleted in HIV+ repertoires. The observed differences in diversity were not explained by the slight differences in age and sex profiles between the study cohorts. In the samples, alpha-beta chain pairing was left undetermined. Size-matched repertoire data did not replicate the apparent post-therapy recovery of the Gini index in HIV-infected patients. Processing included only sixteen HIV-infected individuals, and this was regarded by the authors as a major limit on how widely the findings apply. The dynamics of distinct T-cell subpopulations could not be separated, and sequencing depth was restricted, because whole blood was used. Unequal numbers of distinct sequences between patients and controls complicated comparisons, and size-matching overweighted rare events from HIV-infected data. HIV-infected repertoires showed significantly elevated mean Gini indices relative to controls, which possibly reflects oligoclonality. Compared with untreated HIV+ repertoires, healthy control repertoires had roughly threefold more distinct CDR3s and a higher Shannon diversity.

From the cysteine up to the phenylalanine, the CDR3 has a length of 16 residues. The kept DNA is CDR3 alone, 48 bases in frame from the first base. In the germline V gene (reference sequence), CDR1 corresponds to MNHNY and CDR2 to SVGAGI. The germline ends are 13 bases apart after V is trimmed by 4 bases and J by 0 bases. Since whole blood was used without any cell fractionation, the repertoire reflected all peripheral T cells in unsorted form. Ten uninfected healthy donors were sampled as controls, and two fifths of these ten donors were sampled twice approximately three months apart. For RNA extraction, more than 2 ml of peripheral blood was collected into Tempus tubes. Residual genomic DNA was removed with the TURBO-DNase kit and globin mRNA was depleted with GLOBINclear.

This TCR was recovered from an adult in good health. Sequenced input: blood. The rearranged chain carries TRBV6-6 and TRBJ2-1; the D gene is perhaps TRBD1 or TRBD2, each of them matching over 5 bases. The CDR3 sequence is CASSSRDRSSYNEQFF. The sequence in DNA is TGTGCCAGCAGTTCCCGGGACCGCAGCTCCTACAATGAGCAGTTCTTC.